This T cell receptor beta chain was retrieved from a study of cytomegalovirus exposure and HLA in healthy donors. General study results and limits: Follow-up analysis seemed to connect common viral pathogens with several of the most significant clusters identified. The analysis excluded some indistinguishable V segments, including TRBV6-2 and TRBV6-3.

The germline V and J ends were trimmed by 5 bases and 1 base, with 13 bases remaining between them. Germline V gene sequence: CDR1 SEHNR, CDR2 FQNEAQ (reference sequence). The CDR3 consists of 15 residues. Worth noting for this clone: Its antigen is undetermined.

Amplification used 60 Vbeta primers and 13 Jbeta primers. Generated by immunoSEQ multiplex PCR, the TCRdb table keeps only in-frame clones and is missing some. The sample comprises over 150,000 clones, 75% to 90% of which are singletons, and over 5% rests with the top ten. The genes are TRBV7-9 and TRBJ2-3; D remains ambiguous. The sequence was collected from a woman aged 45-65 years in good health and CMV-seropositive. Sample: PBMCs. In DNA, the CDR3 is TGTGCCAGCAGCCGCCATTGGCAGGGCACAGATACGCAGTATTTT. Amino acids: CASSRHWQGTDTQYF.